The next 17 T cell receptor beta chains were all read from a single sample in a study of CD8 T cells in ankylosing spondylitis. Study results and caveats: Eight highly homologous variants made up a TCR beta motif, and this motif appeared characteristic of ankylosing spondylitis blood.

Antigen specificity for these receptors is unknown. TCRdb recomputed calls from the 5' RACE reads with MiXCR, one row per CDR3 protein. The sample shows 750,000 to 850,000 distinct CDR3 sequences, about 10% of them seen only once. The sample was blood, either unsorted or a sorted T cell fraction (not recorded which). The source is a male donor with ankylosing spondylitis.

Ten or more counts support this clonotype. CDR3 nucleotides: TGCGCCAGCAGCTTGGGACCACTGCAGTTCTTC. Its translation: CASSLGPLQFF. The chain links TRBV5-1 to TRBJ2-1, with D unresolved. The V end was cut by 0 bases, the J end by 12 bases, with 7 bases between. Looked up from germline, CDR1 is SGHRS and CDR2 is YFSETQ. There are 11 residues in the CDR3.

This clonotype occurred many times. The genes are TRBV7-8 and TRBJ1-3, with D maybe TRBD1 (5 bases). Germline assignment: CDR1 SGHVS and CDR2 FQNEAQ. There are 14 residues in the CDR3. Trimming removed 5 bases at V and 4 bases at J, with 12 bases between. The CDR3 region has the DNA TGTGCCAGCAGCACCCGGGACCTCGGAAACACCATATATTTT. Its protein is CASSTRDLGNTIYF.

The gene calls are TRBV7-9 and TRBJ1-4; 9 bases are a match to TRBD1. CDR1 and CDR2 (germline): SEHNR, FQNEAQ (reference sequence). The CDR3 spans 16 residues. Trimming removed 5 bases from V and 3 bases from J; junction bases left unmatched: 7. This CDR3 reads CASSLGQGTANEKLFF. CDR3 nucleotide sequence: TGTGCCAGCAGCCTAGGACAGGGGACAGCTAATGAAAAACTGTTTTTT.

The chain has TRBV5-6 and TRBJ2-2, with unresolved D. CDR1 is SGHDT, CDR2 YYEEEE, per germline. The ends were cut back, 1 base at V and 6 bases at J, with 10 bases in the middle. The CDR3 spans 14 residues. CDR3 sequence (DNA): TGTGCCAGCAGCTTGCTCCAAGCGCCCGGGGAGCTGTTTTTT. As protein: CASSLLQAPGELFF.

This clonotype showed up just a few times. V gene TRBV5-8 combines with J gene TRBJ1-4; D uncertain. The V end was cut by 5 bases, the J end by 4 bases, with 9 bases between. This CDR3 has 13 amino acids. Germline values: CDR1 SGHTS, CDR2 YDEGEE. The CDR3 bases are TGTGCCAGCAGTCCGGGCTATAATGAAAAACTGTTTTTT. It yields the protein CASSPGYNEKLFF. Based on the CDR3 plus reference TRBV5-8 and TRBJ1-4, the full variable domain is EAGVTQSPTHLIKTRGQQATLRCSPISGHTSVYWYQQALGLGLQFLLWYDEGEERNRGNFPPRFSGRQFPNYSSELNVNALELEDSALYLCASSPGYNEKLFFGSGTQLSVL.

This clonotype was counted between two and nine times. The chain joins TRBV6-2 or TRBV6-3 to TRBJ2-3; D is ambiguous. Deletions cut 2 bases from V and 6 bases from J, with 9 bases between. The CDR3 has 13 amino acids. Germline V gene lookup returns CDR1 MNHEY and CDR2 SVGEGT. The CDR3 nucleotides read TGTGCCAGCAGTTACCGGATCGATGATACGCAGTATTTT. Encoded protein: CASSYRIDDTQYF.

This clonotype has just a few counts. This chain links TRBV20-1 with TRBJ2-5; 8 bases map to TRBD2. With V trimmed by 6 bases and J by 5 bases, 11 bases remained unmatched. CDR3 length: 14 residues. Germline V lookup: CDR1 DFQATT, CDR2 SNEGSKA (reference sequence). The CDR3, as DNA: TGCAGTGCAAGCCTTTGGGGCGGGAGGGAGACCCAGTACTTC. It specifies CSASLWGGRETQYF.

V gene TRBV20-1 combines with J gene TRBJ1-4; TRBD1 might be the D (6 bases). Germline CDR1 and CDR2: DFQATT and SNEGSKA (reference sequence). Between the trimmed V and J ends, which lost 8 bases and 4 bases, there was a span of 11 bases. CDR3 size: 12 residues. CDR3 in amino acids: CSTGRHNEKLFF. The CDR3 DNA is TGCAGTACAGGGAGACATAATGAAAAACTGTTTTTT.

The V and J genes are TRBV5-1 and TRBJ1-5, with 7 bases identical to TRBD1. V shed 1 base, J shed 8 bases, and the junction held 6 bases outside the gene matches. Germline V gives CDR1 SGHRS, CDR2 YFSETQ. The CDR3 contains 14 residues. Here the CDR3 DNA reads TGCGCCAGCAGCTTGACAGGGGTCGGGGAGCCCCAGCATTTT. This translates into CASSLTGVGEPQHF.

A few counts support this clonotype. CDR3: CSDQSPGTDTQYF. The CDR3 nucleotides are TGCAGCGATCAGTCCCCCGGCACAGATACGCAGTATTTT. The chain has TRBV20-1 and TRBJ2-3, with unresolved D. Germline lookup yields CDR1 DFQATT and CDR2 SNEGSKA (reference sequence). The CDR3 sequence is 13 residues long.

The V and J genes are TRBV7-2 and TRBJ2-7; tentatively, D is TRBD2 (6 bases). Trimming cost V 5 bases and J 6 bases, with 20 bases left between them. The germline CDR1 and CDR2 sequences are SGHTA and FQGNSA. This CDR3 is 15 amino acids long. The CDR3 region has the DNA TGTGCCAGCAGCCTTCGCGGGGTTGGGGGTGGCGAGCAGTACTTC. It is translated as CASSLRGVGGGEQYF.

The gene calls are TRBV5-1 and TRBJ2-1; 8 bases align to TRBD2. J lost 0 bases, V lost 4 bases, and 6 bases had no gene match. The CDR3 runs 16 residues. From germline, CDR1 is SGHRS and CDR2 YFSETQ. CDR3 nucleotide sequence: TGCGCCAGCAGCCCCCCGACTAGCGCCTCCTACAATGAGCAGTTCTTC. It specifies CASSPPTSASYNEQFF.

This clonotype was seen ten or more times. The chain recombines TRBV20-1 with TRBJ2-4, with D hard to call. Germline-derived CDR1 and CDR2 are DFQATT and SNEGSKA (reference sequence). This CDR3 spans 12 amino acids. The germline V and J ends were trimmed by 6 bases and 5 bases, with 11 bases remaining between them. In nucleotides, the CDR3 is TGCAGTGCCGCGGATCTACAAAACATTCAGTACTTC. Translating it yields CSAADLQNIQYF.

The chain uses TRBV7-2 and TRBJ2-1, with TRBD2 matching 8 bases. V was clipped by 3 bases and J by 4 bases; unmatched bases: 5. The CDR3 is 15 residues long. CDR1 and CDR2 (germline): SGHTA, FQGNSA. The CDR3 loop reads CASSFGRAVYNEQFF. CDR3 nucleotide sequence: TGTGCCAGCAGCTTCGGGAGGGCCGTTTACAATGAGCAGTTCTTC.

The chain carries TRBV29-1 and TRBJ1-4; no clear D. CDR1 and CDR2 from the germline V gene are SQVTM and ANQGSEA. The CDR3 runs to 12 residues. Trimming removed 3 bases from V and 4 bases from J, with 6 bases in between. CDR3 in amino acids: CSVEGGNEKLFF. DNA for the CDR3: TGCAGCGTTGAGGGTGGTAATGAAAAACTGTTTTTT.

This clonotype was seen a few times. CDR3 sequence: CAISEFRDLAFNEQFF. The CDR3 DNA sequence: TGTGCCATCAGTGAGTTCAGGGACCTCGCTTTCAATGAGCAGTTCTTC. The chain couples TRBV10-3 to TRBJ2-1; D is perhaps TRBD1 or TRBD2 (5 bases each). Trimming shortened V by 1 base and J by 6 bases, and 16 bases separated the two germline ends. The germline V gene encodes CDR1 ENHRY and CDR2 SYGVKD. The CDR3 loop spans 16 amino acids.

V usage is TRBV3-1 and J usage is TRBJ1-5; a possible D gene is TRBD1 (6 bases). The CDR3 loop spans 16 amino acids. Deletions cut 4 bases from V and 6 bases from J, with 19 bases between. Looked up from germline, CDR1 is LGHDT and CDR2 is YNNKEL (reference sequence). CDR3 sequence: CASSPGVGGEVQPQHF. CDR3 in DNA: TGTGCCAGCAGCCCGGGGGTGGGGGGCGAGGTTCAGCCCCAGCATTTT.